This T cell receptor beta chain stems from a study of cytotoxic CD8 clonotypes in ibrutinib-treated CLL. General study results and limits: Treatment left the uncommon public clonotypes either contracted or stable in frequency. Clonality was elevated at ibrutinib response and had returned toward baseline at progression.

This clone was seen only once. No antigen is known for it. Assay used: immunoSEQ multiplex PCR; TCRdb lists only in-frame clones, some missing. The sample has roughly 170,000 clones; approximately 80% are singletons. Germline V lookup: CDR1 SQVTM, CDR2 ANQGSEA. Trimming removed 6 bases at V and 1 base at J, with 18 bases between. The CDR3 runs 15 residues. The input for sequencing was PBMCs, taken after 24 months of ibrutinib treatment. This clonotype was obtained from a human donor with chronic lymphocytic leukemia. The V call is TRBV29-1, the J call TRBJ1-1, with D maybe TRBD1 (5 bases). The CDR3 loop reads CSVPRGALANTEAFF. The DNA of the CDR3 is TGCAGCGTACCTAGGGGAGCCCTGGCGAACACTGAAGCTTTCTTT.